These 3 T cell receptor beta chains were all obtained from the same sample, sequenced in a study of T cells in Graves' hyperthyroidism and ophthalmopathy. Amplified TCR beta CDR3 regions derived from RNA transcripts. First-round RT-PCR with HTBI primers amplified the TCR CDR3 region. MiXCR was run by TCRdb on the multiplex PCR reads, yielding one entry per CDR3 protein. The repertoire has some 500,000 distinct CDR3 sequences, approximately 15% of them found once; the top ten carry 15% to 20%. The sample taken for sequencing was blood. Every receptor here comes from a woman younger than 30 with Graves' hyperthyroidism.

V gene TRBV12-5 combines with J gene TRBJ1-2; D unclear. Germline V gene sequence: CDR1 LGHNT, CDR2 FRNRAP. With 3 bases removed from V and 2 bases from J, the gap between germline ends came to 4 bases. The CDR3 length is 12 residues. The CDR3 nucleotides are TGTGCTAGTGGTTTAAAAAACTATGGCTACACCTTC. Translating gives CASGLKNYGYTF.

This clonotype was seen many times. The chain's CDR3 is CAWSVSRDNQPQHF. In nucleotides, the CDR3 is TGTGCCTGGAGTGTGAGTCGGGATAATCAGCCCCAGCATTTT. This chain joins TRBV30 and TRBJ1-5; D unclear. This CDR3 region has 14 residues. Germline lookup yields CDR1 GTSNPN and CDR2 SVGIG (reference sequence). The V gene lost 0 bases and the J gene lost 4 bases, with 10 bases spanning the gap.

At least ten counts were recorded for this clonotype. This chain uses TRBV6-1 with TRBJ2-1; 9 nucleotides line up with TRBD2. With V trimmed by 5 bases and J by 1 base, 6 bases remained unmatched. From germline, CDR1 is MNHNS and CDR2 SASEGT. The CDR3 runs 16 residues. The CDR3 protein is CASSPQREVSYNEQFF. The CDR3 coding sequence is TGTGCCAGCAGTCCTCAGCGGGAGGTTTCCTACAATGAGCAGTTCTTC.